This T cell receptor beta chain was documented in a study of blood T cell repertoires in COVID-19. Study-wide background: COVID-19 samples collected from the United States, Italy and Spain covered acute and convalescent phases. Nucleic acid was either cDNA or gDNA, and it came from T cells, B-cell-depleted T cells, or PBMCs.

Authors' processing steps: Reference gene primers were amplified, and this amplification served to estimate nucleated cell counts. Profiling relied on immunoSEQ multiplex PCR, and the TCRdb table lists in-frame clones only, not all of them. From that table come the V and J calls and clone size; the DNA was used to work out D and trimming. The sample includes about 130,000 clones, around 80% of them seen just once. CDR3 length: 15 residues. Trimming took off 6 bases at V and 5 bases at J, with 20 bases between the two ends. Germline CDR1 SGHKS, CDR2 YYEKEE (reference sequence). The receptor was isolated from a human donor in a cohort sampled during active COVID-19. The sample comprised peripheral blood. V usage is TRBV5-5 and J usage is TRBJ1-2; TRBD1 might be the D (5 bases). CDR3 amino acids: CASTLGGSASYGYTF. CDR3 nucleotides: TGTGCCAGCACCCTGGGGGGGTCCGCCTCTTATGGCTACACCTTC.